This is a list of T cell receptor beta chains from one sample in a study of blood T cell repertoires in COVID-19. The data were produced by immunoSEQ multiplex PCR, yet TCRdb's version contains in-frame clones alone and is incomplete. The sample contains under 250,000 clones, 65% to 85% of which appear only once. Sequenced material: peripheral blood. The receptors stem from a man aged 45-65 years with active or convalescent COVID-19. Each CDR3 is given with its conserved first and last residue. The D gene is left open where the match is weak. Clone size is not always given. Where it is, it says once, few, many or a class for expanded clones.

CASSERLAGGSLEQYF TGTGCCAGCAGTGAGAGGCTAGCGGGGGGGTCCCTCGAGCAGTACTTC TRBD2 TRBV2 . TRBJ2-7
CASGNGEGTGELFF TGTGCCTCCGGGAACGGGGAGGGAACCGGGGAGCTGTTTTTT TRBD2 TRBV10-3 few TRBJ2-2
CASSQASPAGETQYF TGTGCCAGCAGCCAAGCGTCCCCAGCGGGAGAGACCCAGTACTTC . TRBV3-1/TRBV3-2 . TRBJ2-5
CASSQDGTSGATDTQYF TGCGCCAGCAGCCAAGATGGAACTAGCGGGGCTACAGATACGCAGTATTTT TRBD2 TRBV4-3 . TRBJ2-3
CASSLDWSGSTDTQYF TGCGCCAGCAGCTTGGATTGGTCAGGGAGCACAGATACGCAGTATTTT . TRBV5-1 . TRBJ2-3
CASSQTATGGWGEAFF TGTGCCAGCAGCCAAACTGCGACAGGGGGCTGGGGTGAAGCTTTCTTT TRBD1 TRBV3-1/TRBV3-2 . TRBJ1-1
CASSPSRTGQETQYF TGTGCCAGCAGTCCCAGCCGGACAGGGCAAGAGACCCAGTACTTC TRBD1 TRBV6-5 . TRBJ2-5
CASTDAGSAGYTF TGTGCCAGCACCGACGCGGGATCGGCGGGCTACACCTTC . TRBV13 . TRBJ1-2
CATSDSSRGMYEQYF TGTGCCACCAGTGATTCCAGCAGGGGAATGTACGAGCAGTACTTC . TRBV24-1 . TRBJ2-7
CASAASGTDTQYF TGTGCCAGCGCGGCTAGCGGCACAGATACGCAGTATTTT . TRBV6-4 . TRBJ2-3
CAWATDSNYGYTF TGTGCCTGGGCGACAGACAGTAACTATGGCTACACCTTC . TRBV30 . TRBJ1-2
CASSLAPGQDNEQFF TGCGCCAGCAGCTTGGCCCCGGGACAGGACAATGAGCAGTTCTTC TRBD1 TRBV5-1 . TRBJ2-1
CSAREGGAQHF TGCAGTGCTAGAGAGGGCGGGGCCCAGCATTTT . TRBV20-1 . TRBJ1-5